This T cell receptor (beta chain) emerged from a study of blood T cells in healthy people across ages. Study information: Template switching picked up about one barcoded beta molecule for each two T cells.

V shed 6 bases and J shed 6 bases, with 14 bases lying between them. CDR3 length equals 13 residues. The germline V gene encodes CDR1 MNHEY and CDR2 SMNVEV (reference sequence). Donors gave 8.5 to 10 milliliters of peripheral blood apiece. The extraction recovered at least 5.5 micrograms of total RNA per sample. It was with a sample-barcoded 5' primer and a J-beta primer mix that a second PCR of roughly 7 to 12 cycles was run. Each sample yielded at least 2.5 million CDR3-containing paired-end reads. TCRdb re-called the 5' RACE reads with MiXCR, one entry per CDR3 protein. Among 1.6 million or so distinct CDR3 sequences listed, roughly a third were seen once. This clonotype was observed a handful of times.

This receptor was identified in a woman aged 25-40 years in good health. The chain is built from TRBV27 and TRBJ1-2; D possibly corresponds to TRBD1 (5 bases). Sequenced input: blood. This chain's CDR3 is CASRLLGAHGYTF. In DNA form, the CDR3 reads TGTGCCAGCAGACTCCTCGGGGCCCATGGCTACACCTTC.